Reported below is one T cell receptor (beta chain). The antigen remains unidentified. The data derive from a study of shared clonotypes between healthy human individuals. Background on the study: Each donor's CD4 naive and CD4 memory cells filled three plates apiece, CD8 naive two, and CD8 memory one.

Per the authors' pipeline: ImmunoSEQ gave junction-only sequences without quality scores, so filtering differed. Produced via immunoSEQ multiplex PCR; TCRdb's table is partial and in-frame only. The V and J calls and clone size were taken over from that table, and D and trimming were inferred from the DNA. The table records a few million clones, around nine tenths of them present only once. Whole-study results and caveats: Measured sharing among donors was expected to vary with sequencing depth. Genetic and exposure-history diversity was limited by the small donor number.

Input material: naive CD4+ T cells sorted from blood. Subset in this sample: CD45RA+ positively selected. This TCR was recovered from a young man in good health.

The CDR3 protein is CASSSHPGTGVSYNEQFF. The DNA of the CDR3 is TGTGCCAGCAGCTCTCACCCAGGAACTGGAGTCTCCTACAATGAGCAGTTCTTC. V is TRBV7-2 and J is TRBJ2-1; D not certain. Deletions cut 4 bases from V and 0 bases from J, with 19 bases between. Germline V gene sequence: CDR1 SGHTA, CDR2 FQGNSA. This CDR3 contains 18 residues.